This T cell receptor beta chain came from a study of response to subunit inactivated influenza vaccine (dated by TCRdb to the late 2010s). Describing the broader study: Deep quantitative T cell receptor repertoire profiling was used in the study to track responses to a trivalent subunit inactivated influenza vaccine.

To note about this clonotype: Its antigen is still unknown. No much larger clonotype is one base removed from it; base qualities were not supplied.

The library was obtained by RT-PCR. The listed sequencing device is Illumina HiSeq 2500. In-frame beta chains were kept once TCRdb had trimmed the public reads at Q25 with fastp and called clones with MiXCR. CDR3 protein sequences are deduplicated, and each keeps its most common genes and DNA. This sample lists 530,000 or so distinct CDR3 sequences; about 25% were detected once. Of the sample, under 2.5% falls within the top ten clones. What the authors observed across the whole study: It was suggested by the authors that each seasonal influenza vaccination may recruit only a limited number of new T cells.

This specimen consisted of CD4+ T cells sorted from PBMCs, obtained 5 days after vaccination. The TCR sequence derives from a man between 50 and 59 years old who received an inactivated influenza vaccine. Donor details come from another sample of the same person, matched by shared clones.

The DNA is TGCGCCAGCAGCAGTGATGGCAGTCCGCCCCTAGAGACCCAGTACTTC. Translated, this is CASSSDGSPPLETQYF. The rearranged segments are TRBV5-1 and TRBJ2-5, with the D gene call left open. Inclusive of the bounding cysteine and phenylalanine, the CDR3 is 16 residues long. This entry keeps only the CDR3 DNA: 48 bases, framed from base 1. Trimming at the junction amounts to 4 bases on V and 4 bases on J, and the germline ends lie 20 bases apart. The germline V gene gives CDR1 as SGHRS and CDR2 as YFSETQ.